The rows below give T cell receptor beta chains drawn from one sample of a study of shared clonotypes between healthy human individuals. Profiled with immunoSEQ multiplex PCR; TCRdb holds only in-frame clones, not every one. The data contain more than 900,000 clones, approximately 80% of them singletons. Sequencing was carried out using memory CD4+ T cells from PBMCs. The source of these receptors is a man in his late teens or twenties in good health. Some clones in this sample may be carry-over from other donors' samples. CDR3s include the opening cysteine and the closing phenylalanine or tryptophan. The order of the fields is J gene, V gene, clone size, D gene, CDR3 DNA, CDR3 protein. A D gene is named only where the DNA matches it firmly. A row's size may be missing; if present it is once, few, many or a size class.

TRBJ2-3	TRBV5-1	-	TRBD1	TGCGCCAGCAGCTTGGAGGACAGGGTCACAGATACGCAGTATTTT	CASSLEDRVTDTQYF
TRBJ2-7	TRBV7-3	-	TRBD1	TGTGCCAGCAGCCGTCTTCCGGGACAGGGTGGCGAGCAGTACTTC	CASSRLPGQGGEQYF
TRBJ1-3	TRBV6-1	-	TRBD1	TGTGCCAGCAGTGACGCGGGACAGGGACCCTCCGGAAACACCATATATTTT	CASSDAGQGPSGNTIYF
TRBJ1-4	TRBV28	-	TRBD1	TGTGCCAGCAGTTTGTCAGGGGGCCTTGAAAAACTGTTTTTT	CASSLSGGLEKLFF
TRBJ2-7	TRBV6-1	-	-	TGTGCCAGCGGTGAGAACTACGAGCAGTACTTC	CASGENYEQYF
TRBJ2-7	TRBV18	-	TRBD1	TGTGCCAGCTCACCAGGATCTCCCGGGACAGGGTCCGAGCAGTACTTC	CASSPGSPGTGSEQYF
TRBJ2-2	TRBV5-1	-	-	TGCGCCAGCAGCCAACGACAGAACACCGGGGAGCTGTTTTTT	CASSQRQNTGELFF
TRBJ1-4	TRBV30	-	-	TGTGCCTGGAGTTCCAGGGAAAAACTGTTTTTT	CAWSSREKLFF
TRBJ2-7	TRBV5-5	-	-	TGTGCCAGCAGCGGAGGCGGCGGGATCTCCTACGAGCAGTACTTC	CASSGGGGISYEQYF
TRBJ2-2	TRBV7-9	once	TRBD1	TGTGCCAGCAGCCCTGGACAGGGTAGAAACGGGGAGCTGTTTTTT	CASSPGQGRNGELFF
TRBJ2-7	TRBV6-1	few	-	TGTGCCAGCGGACTCCAGTGGGCCGAGTACTTC	CASGLQWAEYF
TRBJ2-7	TRBV6-1	-	TRBD1	TGTGCCAGCAGGGGGGACAGCACCTACGAGCAGTACTTC	CASRGDSTYEQYF
TRBJ2-2	TRBV11-3	-	TRBD1	TGTGCCAGCAGCGTAAGAGGACAGGGATCCACCGGGGAGCTGTTTTTT	CASSVRGQGSTGELFF
TRBJ2-3	TRBV2	-	-	TGTGCCAGCAGTGTGGATCACGGTAGCACAGATACGCAGTATTTT	CASSVDHGSTDTQYF
TRBJ1-2	TRBV28	-	-	TGTGCCAGCAGTTTTTTGACGGTCTATGGCTACACCTTC	CASSFLTVYGYTF